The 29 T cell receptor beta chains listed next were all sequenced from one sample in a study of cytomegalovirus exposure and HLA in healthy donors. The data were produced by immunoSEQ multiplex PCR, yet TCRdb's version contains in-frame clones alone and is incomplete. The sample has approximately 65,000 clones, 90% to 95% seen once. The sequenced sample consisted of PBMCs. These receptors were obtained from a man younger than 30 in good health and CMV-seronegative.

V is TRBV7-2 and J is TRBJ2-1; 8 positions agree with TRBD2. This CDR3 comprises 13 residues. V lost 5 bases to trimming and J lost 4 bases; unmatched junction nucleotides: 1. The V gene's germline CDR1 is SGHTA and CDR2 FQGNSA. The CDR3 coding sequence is TGTGCCAGCAGCCCGGGGGGGTACAATGAGCAGTTCTTC. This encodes CASSPGGYNEQFF. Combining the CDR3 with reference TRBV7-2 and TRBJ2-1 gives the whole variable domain GAGVSQSPSNKVTEKGKDVELRCDPISGHTALYWYRQSLGQGLEFLIYFQGNSAPDKSGLPSDRFSAERTGGSVSTLTIQRTQQEDSAVYLCASSPGGYNEQFFGPGTRLTVL.

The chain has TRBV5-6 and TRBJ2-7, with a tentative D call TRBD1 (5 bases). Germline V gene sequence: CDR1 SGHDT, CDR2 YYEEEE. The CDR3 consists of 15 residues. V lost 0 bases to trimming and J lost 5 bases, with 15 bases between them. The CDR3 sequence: CASSLGRGLIDEQYF. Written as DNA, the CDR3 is TGTGCCAGCAGCTTGGGTAGGGGCCTAATTGACGAGCAGTACTTC.

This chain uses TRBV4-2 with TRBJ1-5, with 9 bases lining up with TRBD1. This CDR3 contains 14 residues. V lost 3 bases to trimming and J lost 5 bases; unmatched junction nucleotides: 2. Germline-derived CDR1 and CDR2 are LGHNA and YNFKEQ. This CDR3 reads CASSQDRGHQPQHF. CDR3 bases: TGTGCCAGCAGCCAGGACAGGGGCCATCAGCCCCAGCATTTT.

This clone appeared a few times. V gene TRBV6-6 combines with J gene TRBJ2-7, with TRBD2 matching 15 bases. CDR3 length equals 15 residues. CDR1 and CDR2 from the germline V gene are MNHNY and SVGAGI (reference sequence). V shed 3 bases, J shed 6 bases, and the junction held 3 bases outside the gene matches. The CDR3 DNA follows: TGTGCCAGCAGTTATCGGACTAGCGGGAGGGGCGAGCAGTACTTC. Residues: CASSYRTSGRGEQYF.

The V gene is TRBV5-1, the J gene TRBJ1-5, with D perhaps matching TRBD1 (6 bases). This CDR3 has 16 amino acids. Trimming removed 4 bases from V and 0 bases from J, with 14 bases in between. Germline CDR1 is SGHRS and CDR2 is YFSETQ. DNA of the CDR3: TGCGCCAGCAGCCGGGGAGGGGACAATAGCAATCAGCCCCAGCATTTT. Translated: CASSRGGDNSNQPQHF.

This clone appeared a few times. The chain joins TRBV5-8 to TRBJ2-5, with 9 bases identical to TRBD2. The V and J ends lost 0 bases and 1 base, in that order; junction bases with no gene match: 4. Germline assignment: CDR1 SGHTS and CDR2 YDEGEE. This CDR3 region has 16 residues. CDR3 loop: CASSLGAGGAQETQYF. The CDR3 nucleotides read TGTGCCAGCAGCTTGGGAGCGGGAGGCGCCCAAGAGACCCAGTACTTC. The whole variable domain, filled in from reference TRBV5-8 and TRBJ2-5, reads EAGVTQSPTHLIKTRGQQATLRCSPISGHTSVYWYQQALGLGLQFLLWYDEGEERNRGNFPPRFSGRQFPNYSSELNVNALELEDSALYLCASSLGAGGAQETQYFGPGTRLLVL.

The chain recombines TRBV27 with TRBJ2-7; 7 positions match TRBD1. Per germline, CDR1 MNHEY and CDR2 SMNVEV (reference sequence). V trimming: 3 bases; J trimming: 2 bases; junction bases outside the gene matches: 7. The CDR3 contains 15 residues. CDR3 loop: CASSLGQFFTYEQYF. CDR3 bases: TGTGCCAGCAGTTTGGGACAGTTTTTCACCTACGAGCAGTACTTC.

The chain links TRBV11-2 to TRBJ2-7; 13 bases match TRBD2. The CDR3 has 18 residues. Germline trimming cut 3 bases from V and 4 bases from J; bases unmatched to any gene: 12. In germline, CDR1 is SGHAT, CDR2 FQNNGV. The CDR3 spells CASSFHPGLAGEGYEQYF. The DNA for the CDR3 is TGTGCCAGCAGCTTCCACCCCGGACTAGCGGGAGAGGGGTACGAGCAGTACTTC.

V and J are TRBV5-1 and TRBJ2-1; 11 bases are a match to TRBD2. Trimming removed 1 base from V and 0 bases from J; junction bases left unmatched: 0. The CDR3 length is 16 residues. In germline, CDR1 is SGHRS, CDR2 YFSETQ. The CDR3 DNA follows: TGCGCCAGCAGCTTGACTAGCGGGAGCTCCTACAATGAGCAGTTCTTC. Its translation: CASSLTSGSSYNEQFF. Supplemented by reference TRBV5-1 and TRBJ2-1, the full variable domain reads KAGVTQTPRYLIKTRGQQVTLSCSPISGHRSVSWYQQTPGQGLQFLFEYFSETQRNKGNFPGRFSGRQFSNSRSEMNVSTLELGDSALYLCASSLTSGSSYNEQFFGPGTRLTVL.

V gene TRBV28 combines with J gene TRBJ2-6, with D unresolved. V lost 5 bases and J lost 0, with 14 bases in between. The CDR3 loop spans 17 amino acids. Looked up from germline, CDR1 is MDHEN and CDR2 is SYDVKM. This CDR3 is CASSPLRVGSGANVLTF. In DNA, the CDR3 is TGTGCCAGCAGTCCCCTCCGGGTCGGCTCTGGGGCCAACGTCCTGACTTTC.

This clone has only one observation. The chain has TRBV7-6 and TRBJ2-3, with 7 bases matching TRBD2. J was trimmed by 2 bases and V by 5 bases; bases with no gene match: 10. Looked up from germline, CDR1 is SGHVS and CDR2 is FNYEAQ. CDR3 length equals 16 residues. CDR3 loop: CASSKQLASPTDTQYF. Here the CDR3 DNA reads TGTGCCAGCAGCAAACAACTAGCGTCTCCCACAGATACGCAGTATTTT.

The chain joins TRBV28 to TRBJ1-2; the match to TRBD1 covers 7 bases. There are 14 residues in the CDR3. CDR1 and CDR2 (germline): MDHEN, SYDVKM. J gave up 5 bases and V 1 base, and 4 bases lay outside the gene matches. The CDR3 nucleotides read TGTGCCAGCAGTTTATTGACAGGGATGTATGGCTACACCTTC. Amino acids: CASSLLTGMYGYTF.

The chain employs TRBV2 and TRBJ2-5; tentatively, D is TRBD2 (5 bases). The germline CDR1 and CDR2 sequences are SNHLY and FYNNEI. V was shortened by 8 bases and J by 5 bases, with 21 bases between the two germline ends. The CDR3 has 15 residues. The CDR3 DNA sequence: TGTGCCAGCGGTCGGTATCGAGGGAGTGGGGAGACCCAGTACTTC. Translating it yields CASGRYRGSGETQYF. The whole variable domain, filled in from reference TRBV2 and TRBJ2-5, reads EPEVTQTPSHQVTQMGQEVILRCVPISNHLYFYWYRQILGQKVEFLVSFYNNEISEKSEIFDDQFSVERPDGSNFTLKIRSTKLEDSAMYFCASGRYRGSGETQYFGPGTRLLVL.

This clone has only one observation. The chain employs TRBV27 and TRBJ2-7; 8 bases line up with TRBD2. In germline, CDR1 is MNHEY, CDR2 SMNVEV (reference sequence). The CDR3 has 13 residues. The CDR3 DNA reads TGTGTCGGGTGGTCGGGGGGGGGATACGAGCAGTACTTC. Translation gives CVGWSGGGYEQYF.

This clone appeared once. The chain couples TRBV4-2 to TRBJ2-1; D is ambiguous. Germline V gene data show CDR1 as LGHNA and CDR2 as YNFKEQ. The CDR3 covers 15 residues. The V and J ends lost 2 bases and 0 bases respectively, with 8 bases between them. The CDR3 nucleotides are TGTGCCAGCAGCCAAACTCGGAGCTCCTACAATGAGCAGTTCTTC. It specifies CASSQTRSSYNEQFF.

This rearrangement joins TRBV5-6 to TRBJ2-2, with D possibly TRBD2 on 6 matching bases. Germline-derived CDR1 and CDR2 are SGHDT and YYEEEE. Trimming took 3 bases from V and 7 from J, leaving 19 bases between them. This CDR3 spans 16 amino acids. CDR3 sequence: CASSSRAGLKGGELFF. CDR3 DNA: TGTGCCAGCAGCTCTCGAGCGGGCTTAAAAGGCGGGGAGCTGTTTTTT.

The CDR3 nucleotides are TGTGCCAGCTCACTGGCAGAAAATCAGCCCCAGCATTTT. Translated: CASSLAENQPQHF. The gene calls are TRBV18 and TRBJ1-5, with D unclear. Germline V gives CDR1 KGHSH, CDR2 LQKENI. The V end lost 4 bases, the J end lost 4 bases, and 8 bases lay between the germline ends. This CDR3 contains 13 residues.

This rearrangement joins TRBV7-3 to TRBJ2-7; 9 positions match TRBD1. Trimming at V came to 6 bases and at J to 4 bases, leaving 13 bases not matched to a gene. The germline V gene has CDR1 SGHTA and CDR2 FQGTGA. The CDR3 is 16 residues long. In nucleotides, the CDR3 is TGTGCCAGCAGTCTAGCGCCCGGGACAGGGCTTTACGAGCAGTACTTC. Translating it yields CASSLAPGTGLYEQYF. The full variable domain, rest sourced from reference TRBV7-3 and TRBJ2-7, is GAGVSQTPSNKVTEKGKYVELRCDPISGHTALYWYRQSLGQGPEFLIYFQGTGAADDSGLPNDRFFAVRPEGSVSTLKIQRTERGDSAVYLCASSLAPGTGLYEQYFGPGTRLTVT.

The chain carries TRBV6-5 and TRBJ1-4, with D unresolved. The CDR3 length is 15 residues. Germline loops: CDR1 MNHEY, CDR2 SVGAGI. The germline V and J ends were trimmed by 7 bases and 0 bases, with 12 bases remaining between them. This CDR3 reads CASKASGATNEKLFF. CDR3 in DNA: TGTGCCAGCAAGGCCTCGGGTGCAACTAATGAAAAACTGTTTTTT.

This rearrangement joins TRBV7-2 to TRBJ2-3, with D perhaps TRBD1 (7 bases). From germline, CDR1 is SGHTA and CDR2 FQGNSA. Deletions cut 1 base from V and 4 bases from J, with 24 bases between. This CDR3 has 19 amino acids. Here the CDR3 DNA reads TGTGCCAGCAGCTTAGTGGGGAGGAACAGGGGCTCGTTACCAGATACGCAGTATTTT. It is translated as CASSLVGRNRGSLPDTQYF.

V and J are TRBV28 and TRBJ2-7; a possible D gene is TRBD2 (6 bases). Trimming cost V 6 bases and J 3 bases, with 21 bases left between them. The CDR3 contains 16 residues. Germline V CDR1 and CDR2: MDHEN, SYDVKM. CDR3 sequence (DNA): TGTGCCAGCAGCCTTCACTCTCCCGGGACTCACTACGAGCAGTACTTC. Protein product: CASSLHSPGTHYEQYF.

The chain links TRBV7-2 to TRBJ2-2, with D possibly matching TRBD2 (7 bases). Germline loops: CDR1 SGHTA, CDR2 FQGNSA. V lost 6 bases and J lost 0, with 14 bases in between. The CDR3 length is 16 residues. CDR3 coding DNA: TGTGCCAGCAGTCCCGGGGGGCAGGCGAACACCGGGGAGCTGTTTTTT. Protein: CASSPGGQANTGELFF.

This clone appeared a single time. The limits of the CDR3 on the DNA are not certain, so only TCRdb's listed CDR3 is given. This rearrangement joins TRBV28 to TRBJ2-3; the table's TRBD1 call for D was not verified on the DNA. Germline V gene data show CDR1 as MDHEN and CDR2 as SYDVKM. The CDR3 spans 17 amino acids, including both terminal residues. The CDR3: CASRTVVRTYFGNAQYF.

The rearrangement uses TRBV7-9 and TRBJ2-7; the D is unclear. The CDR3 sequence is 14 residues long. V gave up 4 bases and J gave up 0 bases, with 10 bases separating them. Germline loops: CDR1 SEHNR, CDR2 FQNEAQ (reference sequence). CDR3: CASSSPGRSYEQYF. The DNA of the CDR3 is TGTGCCAGCAGCTCACCGGGTCGCTCCTACGAGCAGTACTTC.

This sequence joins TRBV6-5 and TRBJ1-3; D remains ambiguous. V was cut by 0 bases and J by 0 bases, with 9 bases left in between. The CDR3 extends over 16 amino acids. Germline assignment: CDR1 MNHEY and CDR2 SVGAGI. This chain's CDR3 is CASSYSRPSSGNTIYF. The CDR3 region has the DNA TGTGCCAGCAGTTACTCGAGGCCCTCCTCTGGAAACACCATATATTTT.

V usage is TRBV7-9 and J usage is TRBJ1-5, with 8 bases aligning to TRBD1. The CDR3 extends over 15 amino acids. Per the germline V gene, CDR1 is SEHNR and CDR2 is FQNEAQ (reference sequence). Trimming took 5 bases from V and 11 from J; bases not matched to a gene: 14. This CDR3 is CASSLGQGNLASQHF. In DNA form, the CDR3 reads TGTGCCAGCAGCCTAGGACAGGGTAACCTGGCGTCCCAGCATTTT.

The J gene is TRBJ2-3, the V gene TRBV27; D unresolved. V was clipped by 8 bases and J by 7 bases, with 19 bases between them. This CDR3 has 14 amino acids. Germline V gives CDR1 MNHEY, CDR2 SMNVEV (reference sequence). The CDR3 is CASGLGEELYTQYF. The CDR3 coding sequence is TGTGCCAGCGGCTTAGGAGAAGAGCTTTATACGCAGTATTTT.

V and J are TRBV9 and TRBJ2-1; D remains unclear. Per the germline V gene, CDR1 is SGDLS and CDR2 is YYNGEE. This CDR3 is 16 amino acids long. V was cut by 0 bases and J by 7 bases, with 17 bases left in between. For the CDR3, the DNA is TGTGCCAGCAGCGTAGAAGGTGTGTGGGCCATTAATGAGCAGTTCTTC. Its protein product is CASSVEGVWAINEQFF. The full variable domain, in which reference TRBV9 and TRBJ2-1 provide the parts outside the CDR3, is DSGVTQTPKHLITATGQRVTLRCSPRSGDLSVYWYQQSLDQGLQFLIQYYNGEERAKGNILERFSAQQFPDLHSELNLSSLELGDSALYFCASSVEGVWAINEQFFGPGTRLTVL.

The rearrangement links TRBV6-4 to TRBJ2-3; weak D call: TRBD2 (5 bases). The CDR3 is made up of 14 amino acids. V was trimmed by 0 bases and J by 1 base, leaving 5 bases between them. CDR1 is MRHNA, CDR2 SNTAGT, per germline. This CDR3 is CASSDSAGTDTQYF. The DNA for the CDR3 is TGTGCCAGCAGTGACTCAGCGGGCACAGATACGCAGTATTTT.